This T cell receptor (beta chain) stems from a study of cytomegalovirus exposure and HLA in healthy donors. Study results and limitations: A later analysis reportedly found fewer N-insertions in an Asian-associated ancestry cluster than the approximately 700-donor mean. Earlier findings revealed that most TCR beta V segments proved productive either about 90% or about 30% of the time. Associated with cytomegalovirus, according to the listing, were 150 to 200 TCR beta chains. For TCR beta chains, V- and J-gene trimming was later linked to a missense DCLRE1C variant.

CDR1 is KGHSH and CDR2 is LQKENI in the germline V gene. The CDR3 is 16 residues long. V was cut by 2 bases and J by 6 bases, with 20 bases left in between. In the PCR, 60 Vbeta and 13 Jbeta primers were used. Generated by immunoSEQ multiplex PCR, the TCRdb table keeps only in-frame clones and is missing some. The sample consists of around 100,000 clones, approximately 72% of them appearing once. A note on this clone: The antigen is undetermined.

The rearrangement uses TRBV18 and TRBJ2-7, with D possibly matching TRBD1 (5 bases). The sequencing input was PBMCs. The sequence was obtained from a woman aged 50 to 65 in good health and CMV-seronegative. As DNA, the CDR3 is TGTGCCAGCTCACCAGGGCAGGGATGGGTCGTACGCGAGCAGTACTTC. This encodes CASSPGQGWVVREQYF.